Each of the 13 T cell receptor beta chains below was sequenced from the same sample in a study of neurological immune-mediated disorders. TCRdb processed the 5' RACE reads anew with MiXCR; each CDR3 protein has one entry. In the table there are around 60,000 distinct CDR3 sequences, 3% to 3.5% of which are singletons. The source material was PBMCs. Receptor source: a woman aged 60-75 years with multiple sclerosis.

This clonotype was observed many times. The rearrangement joins TRBV5-1 to TRBJ2-7, with D perhaps matching TRBD1 or TRBD2 (5 bases each). Trimming pared 4 bases from V and 0 bases from J, leaving 8 bases between. This CDR3 spans 13 amino acids. CDR1 is SGHRS, CDR2 YFSETQ, per germline. The CDR3 loop is CASSEGSSYEQYF. CDR3 in DNA: TGCGCCAGCAGCGAGGGGTCCTCCTACGAGCAGTACTTC.

In its sample, this clonotype was seen many times. The chain employs TRBV7-2 and TRBJ2-3, with 7 bases identical to TRBD1. J was trimmed by 1 base and V by 1 base; bases with no gene match: 5. This CDR3 has 16 residues. Germline CDR1 SGHTA, CDR2 FQGNSA. Here the CDR3 DNA reads TGTGCCAGCAGCTTAGGAGGACAGGCCGGCACAGATACGCAGTATTTT. This translates into CASSLGGQAGTDTQYF. Drawing the rest from reference TRBV7-2 and TRBJ2-3, the complete variable domain is GAGVSQSPSNKVTEKGKDVELRCDPISGHTALYWYRQSLGQGLEFLIYFQGNSAPDKSGLPSDRFSAERTGGSVSTLTIQRTQQEDSAVYLCASSLGGQAGTDTQYFGPGTRLTVL.

At least ten counts were recorded for this clonotype. The chain uses TRBV29-1 and TRBJ2-5; D call uncertain. The CDR3 covers 12 residues. V lost 7 bases, J lost 5 bases, and 14 bases lay in between. CDR1 and CDR2 from the germline V gene are SQVTM and ANQGSEA. CDR3 protein: CSGAKGGETQYF. CDR3 in DNA: TGCAGCGGGGCCAAGGGTGGGGAGACCCAGTACTTC.

At least ten counts were recorded for this clonotype. This chain connects TRBV4-2 to TRBJ1-1; a possible D gene is TRBD1 (6 bases). The length of the CDR3 is 15 residues. Trimming cost V 1 base and J 5 bases, with 14 bases left between them. Germline V gene sequence: CDR1 LGHNA, CDR2 YNFKEQ. CDR3 sequence (DNA): TGTGCCAGCAGCCAAGGTCAGGGGACGGGGACTGAAGCTTTCTTT. It translates to CASSQGQGTGTEAFF.

This clonotype has ten or more counts. The genes are TRBV20-1 and TRBJ1-1; tentatively, D is TRBD1 (5 bases). This CDR3 is built from 12 residues. Germline CDR1 reads DFQATT; CDR2 reads SNEGSKA (reference sequence). V lost 7 bases and J 1 base, leaving 10 bases between the germline ends. The CDR3 is CSVHRTNTEAFF. As DNA, the CDR3 is TGCAGTGTCCACAGGACGAACACTGAAGCTTTCTTT.

This clonotype was observed a handful of times. Given a much more abundant clone one base away, this may be a read error. V is TRBV28 and J is TRBJ1-5; D gene unclear. In germline, CDR1 is MDHEN, CDR2 SYDVKM. This CDR3 has 13 residues. The DNA of the CDR3 is TGTGCCAGCAAGTTGTCGGGCAATCAGCACCAGCATTTT. Its translation: CASKLSGNQHQHF.

The J gene is TRBJ2-3, the V gene TRBV7-3; unclear D gene. The germline V and J ends were trimmed by 5 bases and 8 bases, with 17 bases remaining between them. Germline values: CDR1 SGHTA, CDR2 FQGTGA. The length of the CDR3 is 14 residues. The CDR3 nucleotides read TGTGCCAGCAGCCCAACCCCGCGGATCTCTACGCAGTATTTT. Protein sequence: CASSPTPRISTQYF.

Ten or more counts support this clonotype. The chain combines TRBV9 with TRBJ2-1, with unresolved D. Looked up from germline, CDR1 is SGDLS and CDR2 is YYNGEE. This CDR3 is built from 13 residues. V lost 0 bases and J 5 bases, leaving 6 bases between the germline ends. CDR3 DNA: TGTGCCAGCAGCGTAGACAGCCACAATGAGCAGTTCTTC. This sequence encodes CASSVDSHNEQFF.

This clonotype came up a few times. This could be a read error, since a much larger clone is one nucleotide away. The V and J genes are TRBV7-9 and TRBJ2-5, with a possible D match to TRBD1 (7 bases). Germline CDR1 SEHNR, CDR2 FQNEAQ (reference sequence). This CDR3 comprises 16 residues. The CDR3 DNA reads TGTGCCAGCAGCTCCGCGGGAAGGGGGCTTGGAGAGAACCAGTACTTC. Protein: CASSSAGRGLGENQYF.

This clonotype was counted ten times or more. The chain is built from TRBV14 and TRBJ2-5; D is uncertain. CDR1 and CDR2 (germline): SGHDN, FVKESK. V was trimmed by 0 bases and J by 6 bases, leaving 5 bases between them. The CDR3 covers 12 residues. CDR3 in amino acids: CASSQDPQTQYF. CDR3 nucleotide sequence: TGTGCCAGCAGCCAAGACCCCCAGACCCAGTACTTC. The whole variable domain, filled in from reference TRBV14 and TRBJ2-5, reads EAGVTQFPSHSVIEKGQTVTLRCDPISGHDNLYWYRRVMGKEIKFLLHFVKESKQDESGMPNNRFLAERTGGTYSTLKVQPAELEDSGVYFCASSQDPQTQYFGPGTRLLVL.

This clonotype was observed at least ten times. The rearrangement joins TRBV14 to TRBJ2-3; possibly TRBD1 for D (6 bases). With 1 base removed from V and 6 bases from J, the gap between germline ends came to 17 bases. The germline V gene has CDR1 SGHDN and CDR2 FVKESK. This CDR3 is 16 amino acids long. The CDR3 loop reads CASSQAGASPRDTQYF. The CDR3 nucleotides read TGTGCCAGCAGCCAAGCAGGGGCCTCCCCACGGGATACGCAGTATTTT.

In this sample, this clonotype turned up many times. The chain recombines TRBV7-3 with TRBJ2-5; D is unclear. This CDR3 region has 13 residues. CDR1 SGHTA and CDR2 FQGTGA come from the germline V gene. The V end was cut by 5 bases, the J end by 1 base, with 8 bases between. CDR3 coding DNA: TGTGCCAGCAGCCCCGGACGCCAAGAGACCCAGTACTTC. This encodes CASSPGRQETQYF.

At least ten counts were recorded for this clonotype. The chain carries TRBV20-1 and TRBJ2-3, with D tentatively TRBD1 or TRBD2 (6 bases each). The CDR3 sequence is 18 residues long. V was shortened by 5 bases and J by 4 bases, with 28 bases between the two germline ends. Looked up from germline, CDR1 is DFQATT and CDR2 is SNEGSKA (reference sequence). In nucleotides, the CDR3 is TGCAGTGCTCCAACGGGGGCGTCCCAGCGGATCGATGCAGATACGCAGTATTTT. Encoded protein: CSAPTGASQRIDADTQYF.